Listed below are T cell receptor beta chains from one sample, sequenced in a study of shared clonotypes between healthy human individuals. Clones were read by immunoSEQ multiplex PCR, and TCRdb kept only the in-frame ones, dropping some. The sample lists under 2,500,000 clones; around 95% were seen once. Sequenced input: naive CD4+ T cells sorted from blood. These receptors all stem from a man between 18 and 29 years old in good health. CDR3s include the opening cysteine and the closing phenylalanine or tryptophan. A D gene is named only where the DNA matches it firmly. Size is stated for part of the rows, as once, few or many counts, or as a class when the clone is expanded.

cdr3_nt cdr3_aa v_call d_call clone_size j_call
TGTGCCAGCAGCTTGAGAGGGAACACAGATACGCAGTATTTT CASSLRGNTDTQYF TRBV11-2 NA NA TRBJ2-3
TGTGCCAGTAGTATAGTGGGGACTAGCACAGAGACCCAGTACTTC CASSIVGTSTETQYF TRBV19 TRBD2 NA TRBJ2-5
TGTGCCAGCAGCTTAGTTGCAGGGGGCGCCGGTCCTGAAGCTTTCTTT CASSLVAGGAGPEAFF TRBV7-9 TRBD1 NA TRBJ1-1
TGCAGCGTACCCCAAAGCGTTCAAGGGGGAAGAGCTTTCTTT CSVPQSVQGGRAFF TRBV29-1 NA NA TRBJ1-1
TGTGCCTGGAGTGTAGAGCGGACCCAAGAGACCCAGTACTTC CAWSVERTQETQYF TRBV30 NA NA TRBJ2-5
TGTGCCAGCACTAGTCCCGGGACAGGGGGGTACACCATATATTTT CASTSPGTGGYTIYF TRBV6-5 TRBD1 NA TRBJ1-3
TGCGCCAGCAGTGTCGGGGTGATGGCGGGAGAAAGTGGCACAGATACGCAGTATTTT CASSVGVMAGESGTDTQYF TRBV10-1 TRBD2 NA TRBJ2-3
TGCAGCGTTGAAAATCCGGGGGAGAACACTGAAGCTTTCTTT CSVENPGENTEAFF TRBV29-1 NA NA TRBJ1-1
TGTGCCAGCAGCCTTAGCGGGGTTGGGGATACGCAGTATTTT CASSLSGVGDTQYF TRBV7-9 TRBD2 NA TRBJ2-3
TGTGCCAGCAGCCTCGGGTTCTCCTACGAGCAGTACTTC CASSLGFSYEQYF TRBV7-2 NA NA TRBJ2-7
TGTGCCAGCAGCTTGGAAGGATTTAATCAGCCCCAGCATTTT CASSLEGFNQPQHF TRBV7-6 NA NA TRBJ1-5
TGTGCCAGCAGCCAAATAGCGGGAGTGGGCCAAGAGACCCAGTACTTC CASSQIAGVGQETQYF TRBV7-2 TRBD2 NA TRBJ2-5
TGTGCCAGCAGGACAGGGGGCCATGGTGGCTACACCTTC CASRTGGHGGYTF TRBV7-2 TRBD1 NA TRBJ1-2
TGTGCCAGCAGTGACTGGAGACAGGGGGCCCACGAGCAGTACTTC CASSDWRQGAHEQYF TRBV2 TRBD1 NA TRBJ2-7
TGTGCCAGCAGCTCTCCGAGTAACACTGAAGCTTTCTTT CASSSPSNTEAFF TRBV7-9 NA NA TRBJ1-1
TGTGCTAGCATCGGGCTGACCGGGGAGCTGTTTTTT CASIGLTGELFF TRBV7-7 NA NA TRBJ2-2
TGTGCCTGGAGGGGGGCGGTCTATGGCTACACCTTC CAWRGAVYGYTF TRBV30 NA once TRBJ1-2
TGCGCCAGCAGGGGGGAGACCCAGTACTTC CASRGETQYF TRBV5-1 NA NA TRBJ2-5
TGTGCCAGCTCATTGGGGACTAGTGAAGAGACCCAGTACTTC CASSLGTSEETQYF TRBV18 TRBD2 NA TRBJ2-5
TGCGCCAGCAGCCAAGAGGAGGGGTCGTACTATGGCTACACCTTC CASSQEEGSYYGYTF TRBV4-1 NA once TRBJ1-2
TGTGCCAGCAGTGAAGGGGGTAATTCACCCCTCCACTTT CASSEGGNSPLHF TRBV6-1 NA NA TRBJ1-6
TGTGCCTGGAACCCCCTTGGGGAAAAACTGTTTTTT CAWNPLGEKLFF TRBV30 NA NA TRBJ1-4
TGCGCCAGCAGCCAAGATAGTATCCCCCAGGCGGACGAGCAGTACTTC CASSQDSIPQADEQYF TRBV4-1 NA NA TRBJ2-7
TGTGCCACCGCCCCGGACAGTAGAAACTACGAGCAGTACTTC CATAPDSRNYEQYF TRBV6-5 NA NA TRBJ2-7
TGTGCCAGCTCACCACGACAGGGGGTCAATGAGCAGTTCTTC CASSPRQGVNEQFF TRBV18 TRBD1 NA TRBJ2-1
TGTGCCAGCAGCGTAGCGGGGGATGACATTCAGTACTTC CASSVAGDDIQYF TRBV9 NA NA TRBJ2-4
TGCGCCAGCAGCCACGACAGGGGCTACGAGCAGTACTTC CASSHDRGYEQYF TRBV5-1 TRBD1 NA TRBJ2-7
TGTGCCAGCAGTGACCCAGGGGATGGCAATCAGCCCCAGCATTTT CASSDPGDGNQPQHF TRBV2 NA NA TRBJ1-5
TGTGCCAGCTCACCACCGAGGGTAGTAGCTAATGAAAAACTGTTTTTT CASSPPRVVANEKLFF TRBV18 NA NA TRBJ1-4